The TCR beta chain under discussion was sequenced for a study of shared clonotypes between healthy human individuals. Sequencing was at deep level. The repertoire was sequenced with immunoSEQ multiplex PCR; TCRdb's copy has only in-frame clones and lacks some. Of 2 million to 2.5 million clones in the sample, nearly 97% were seen once. Germline V CDR1 and CDR2: MNHEY, SMNVEV (reference sequence). V dropped 2 bases and J dropped 3 bases, with 8 bases sitting between them. The CDR3 loop spans 13 amino acids. The sample was naive CD4+ T cells sorted from blood. Subset defined: CD45RA+ positively selected. This TCR derives from a young man in good health. The chain uses TRBV27 and TRBJ2-7; possible D gene TRBD1, 6 bases. In DNA, the CDR3 is TGTGCCAGCAGTTTAAGGGACAACTACGAGCAGTACTTC. Protein sequence: CASSLRDNYEQYF.